Sequencing of this TCR beta chain was carried out in a study of shared clonotypes between healthy human individuals. Study in general: Donor ages ranged 18 to 49 years: a couple of women, a few men.

This CDR3 region has 13 residues. With 1 base removed from V and 4 bases from J, the gap between germline ends came to 11 bases. The germline CDR1 and CDR2 sequences are SQVTM and ANQGSEA. A CD45RA+ naive subset and a CD45RA-negative memory subset were split from CD4+ cells. Here immunoSEQ multiplex PCR was the method, and the copy in TCRdb shows in-frame clones only, minus some. The sample lists about 1.5 million clones, roughly 98% occurring once. Worth noting for this clone: Its antigen remains unidentified.

Whole-study results and caveats: Four donors shared around 5.2% of their naive CD4 clonotypes.

V usage is TRBV29-1 and J usage is TRBJ2-7; TRBD1 or TRBD2 may be the D gene (5 bases each). Sequencing was done on a sample of naive CD4+ T cells sorted from blood. Stated subset: CD45RA+ positively selected. The receptor was derived from a young man in good health. CDR3 loop: CSVEGRGAYEQYF. CDR3 nucleotide sequence: TGCAGCGTTGAAGGGAGAGGGGCTTACGAGCAGTACTTC.